A selection of T cell receptor beta chains follows, all from one sample in a study of Ad26.COV2.S vaccination and SARS-CoV-2 variants. TCRdb keeps only in-frame clones here, not all; method: immunoSEQ multiplex PCR. This sample has about 260,000 clones, with around nine tenths found just once. The sequencing here drew on peripheral blood, taken in a trial of Ad26.COV2.S vaccine versus placebo. The origin of the receptors is a person aged 18-60 years who received the Ad26.COV2.S COVID-19 vaccine or a placebo. The CDR3 runs from the conserved cysteine through the conserved F or W. The D gene is left open where the match is weak. Rows may omit the clone size; those that give it use once, few, many or a size class.

j_gene | d_gene | v_gene | abundance | CDR3aa | CDR3nt
TRBJ2-7 | . | TRBV11-2 | . | CASSLTPYEQYF | TGTGCCAGCAGCTTAACCCCCTACGAGCAGTACTTC
TRBJ2-1 | TRBD1 | TRBV9 | . | CASSPPDREFNEQFF | TGTGCCAGCAGCCCACCGGACAGGGAGTTCAATGAGCAGTTCTTC
TRBJ2-2 | TRBD2 | TRBV9 | . | CASSAFTSGRVRELFF | TGTGCCAGCAGCGCCTTTACTAGCGGGAGGGTCAGGGAGCTGTTTTTT
TRBJ2-7 | . | TRBV18 | . | CASSPGLDTYEQYF | TGTGCCAGCTCACCGGGACTTGACACCTACGAGCAGTACTTC
TRBJ1-5 | . | TRBV6-4 | . | CASGQTTGRRDNQPQHF | TGTGCCAGCGGACAAACGACAGGCCGAAGGGACAATCAGCCCCAGCATTTT
TRBJ2-1 | . | TRBV7-2 | . | CASSLESALKQFF | TGTGCCAGCAGCTTAGAATCGGCCTTGAAGCAGTTCTTC
TRBJ1-1 | . | TRBV14 | . | CASSQVFQNTEAFF | TGTGCCAGCAGCCAAGTGTTTCAGAACACTGAAGCTTTCTTT
TRBJ1-2 | TRBD1 | TRBV30 | . | CAWSRGLFSLYGYTF | TGTGCCTGGTCCAGGGGGCTCTTCAGTCTCTATGGCTACACCTTC
TRBJ2-1 | . | TRBV30 | . | CAWRVARYNEQFF | TGTGCCTGGAGGGTAGCGAGATACAATGAGCAGTTCTTC
TRBJ1-2 | TRBD1 | TRBV11-1 | . | CASSSNAGTDYGYTF | TGTGCCAGCAGCTCCAATGCCGGGACAGACTATGGCTACACCTTC
TRBJ1-1 | . | TRBV5-1 | . | CASSLARDTEAFF | TGCGCCAGCAGCTTGGCCCGAGACACTGAAGCTTTCTTT
TRBJ2-3 | . | TRBV9 | . | CASSVDSGATDTQYF | TGTGCCAGCAGCGTAGATTCAGGGGCCACAGATACGCAGTATTTT
TRBJ2-7 | TRBD2 | TRBV3-1/TRBV3-2 | . | CASSQGSGVEQYF | TGTGCCAGCAGCCAAGGGAGCGGGGTCGAGCAGTACTTC
TRBJ2-3 | TRBD1 | TRBV10-2 | . | CASKARGQDTQYF | TGCGCCAGCAAGGCCAGGGGGCAGGATACGCAGTATTTT
TRBJ2-3 | TRBD2 | TRBV7-9 | . | CASSLVRTSGGTDTQYF | TGTGCCAGCAGCTTAGTACGGACTAGCGGGGGGACAGATACGCAGTATTTT
TRBJ2-6 | . | TRBV6-1 | many | CASSESGTLLSGANVLTF | TGTGCCAGCAGTGAATCAGGGACATTACTCTCTGGGGCCAACGTCCTGACTTTC
TRBJ2-3 | . | TRBV27 | . | CASSLGQGNTDTQYF | TGTGCCAGCAGTCTAGGCCAGGGGAACACAGATACGCAGTATTTT
TRBJ1-1 | . | TRBV5-4 | . | CASSLSGLVNTEAFF | TGTGCCAGCAGCTTGTCGGGGCTGGTGAACACTGAAGCTTTCTTT
TRBJ1-1 | TRBD1 | TRBV18 | once | CASKRQGPDTEAFF | TGTGCCAGCAAAAGACAGGGCCCGGATACTGAAGCTTTCTTT
TRBJ2-7 | TRBD1 | TRBV25-1 | . | CASSAAPGQGHNEQYF | TGTGCCAGCAGTGCTGCCCCGGGACAGGGACATAACGAGCAGTACTTC